This is a list of T cell receptor beta chains from one sample in a study of type 1 regulatory T cells. A single record per CDR3 protein comes from TCRdb applying MiXCR to the reads. The data contain approximately 90,000 distinct CDR3 sequences, around a third of them singletons. The sample was CD4+ T cells, either the whole sample or a sorted fraction (not recorded which). These receptors were taken from a human donor in good health. CDR3s include the opening cysteine and the closing phenylalanine or tryptophan. D genes are given only for firm matches. Size tells how often a clone was seen (once, few, many) or the class of an expanded clone, and some rows leave it out.

clone size,D gene,V gene,J gene,CDR3 protein,CDR3 DNA
.,.,TRBV6-1,TRBJ2-1,CASRLLGGGPGNEQFF,TGTGCCAGCAGGCTTTTGGGGGGCGGACCTGGCAATGAGCAGTTCTTC
.,.,TRBV6-6,TRBJ2-3,CASSGRVTDTQYF,TGTGCCAGCAGTGGCCGGGTAACAGATACGCAGTATTTT
.,.,TRBV20-1,TRBJ2-1,CSASGTLSSYNEQFF,TGCAGTGCGTCCGGGACCCTAAGCTCCTACAATGAGCAGTTCTTC
.,TRBD2,TRBV19,TRBJ2-1,CASRSRGLAGAHNEQFF,TGTGCCAGTAGAAGTAGGGGACTAGCGGGAGCCCACAATGAGCAGTTCTTC
few,TRBD2,TRBV20-1,TRBJ2-7,CSAPRRESYEQYF,TGCAGTGCCCCTCGGCGGGAGTCCTACGAGCAGTACTTC
.,TRBD1,TRBV20-1,TRBJ2-2,CSAYRGTGELFF,TGCAGTGCTTACAGGGGTACCGGGGAGCTGTTTTTT
few,TRBD2,TRBV10-3,TRBJ2-1,CATRTGTSGSYNEQFF,TGTGCCACCCGGACGGGTACTAGCGGGAGCTACAATGAGCAGTTCTTC
.,TRBD2,TRBV15,TRBJ2-4,CATSRERWEGLWYF,TGTGCCACCAGCAGAGAAAGGTGGGAGGGCCTTTGGTACTTC
few,.,TRBV7-2,TRBJ2-3,CASSLAGVTDTQYF,TGTGCCAGCAGCTTAGCGGGAGTAACAGATACGCAGTATTTT
.,TRBD2,TRBV4-2,TRBJ2-1,CASSQGLAGVEQFF,TGTGCCAGCAGCCAAGGACTAGCGGGAGTTGAGCAGTTCTTC
.,.,TRBV29-1,TRBJ2-7,CSVLTYEQYF,TGCAGCGTCCTCACTTACGAGCAGTACTTC
few,TRBD2,TRBV6-2/TRBV6-3,TRBJ2-1,CASRSAGGSYNEQFF,TGTGCCAGCAGATCAGCGGGAGGCTCCTACAATGAGCAGTTCTTC
.,.,TRBV7-2,TRBJ2-1,CASSTRTGGNEQFF,TGTGCCAGCAGCACCCGGACAGGAGGGAATGAGCAGTTCTTC
.,.,TRBV7-2,TRBJ1-5,CASSLRAGQPQHF,TGTGCCAGCAGCTTACGTGCCGGTCAGCCCCAGCATTTT
many,TRBD2,TRBV12-3/TRBV12-4,TRBJ2-1,CATDSGGRGEQFF,TGTGCCACCGATAGCGGGGGACGGGGTGAGCAGTTCTTC
few,TRBD1,TRBV5-1,TRBJ1-6,CASSLRGRGGFNSPLHF,TGCGCCAGCAGCTTACGCGGCAGGGGGGGATTTAATTCACCCCTCCACTTT
medium-sized,.,TRBV25-1,TRBJ2-7,CASSQVDSPGYSYEQYF,TGTGCCAGCAGCCAAGTAGATTCCCCCGGCTACTCCTACGAGCAGTACTTC
.,TRBD2,TRBV3-1,TRBJ2-7,CASSQDPSGRSEQYF,TGTGCCAGCAGCCAAGACCCAAGCGGGAGATCCGAGCAGTACTTC
few,TRBD2,TRBV20-1,TRBJ2-7,CSARKGLAGSEQYF,TGCAGTGCTAGAAAGGGACTAGCTGGGAGCGAGCAGTACTTC
few,TRBD1,TRBV19,TRBJ2-1,CASKSGQGAVGEQFF,TGTGCCAGTAAATCTGGACAGGGGGCAGTTGGAGAGCAGTTCTTC
.,.,TRBV7-2,TRBJ2-7,CASSLAGTYEQYF,TGTGCCAGCAGCTTAGCGGGCACCTACGAGCAGTACTTC
few,TRBD2,TRBV20-1,TRBJ2-7,CSVESGSGNEQYF,TGCAGTGTCGAGAGCGGGAGTGGCAACGAGCAGTACTTC